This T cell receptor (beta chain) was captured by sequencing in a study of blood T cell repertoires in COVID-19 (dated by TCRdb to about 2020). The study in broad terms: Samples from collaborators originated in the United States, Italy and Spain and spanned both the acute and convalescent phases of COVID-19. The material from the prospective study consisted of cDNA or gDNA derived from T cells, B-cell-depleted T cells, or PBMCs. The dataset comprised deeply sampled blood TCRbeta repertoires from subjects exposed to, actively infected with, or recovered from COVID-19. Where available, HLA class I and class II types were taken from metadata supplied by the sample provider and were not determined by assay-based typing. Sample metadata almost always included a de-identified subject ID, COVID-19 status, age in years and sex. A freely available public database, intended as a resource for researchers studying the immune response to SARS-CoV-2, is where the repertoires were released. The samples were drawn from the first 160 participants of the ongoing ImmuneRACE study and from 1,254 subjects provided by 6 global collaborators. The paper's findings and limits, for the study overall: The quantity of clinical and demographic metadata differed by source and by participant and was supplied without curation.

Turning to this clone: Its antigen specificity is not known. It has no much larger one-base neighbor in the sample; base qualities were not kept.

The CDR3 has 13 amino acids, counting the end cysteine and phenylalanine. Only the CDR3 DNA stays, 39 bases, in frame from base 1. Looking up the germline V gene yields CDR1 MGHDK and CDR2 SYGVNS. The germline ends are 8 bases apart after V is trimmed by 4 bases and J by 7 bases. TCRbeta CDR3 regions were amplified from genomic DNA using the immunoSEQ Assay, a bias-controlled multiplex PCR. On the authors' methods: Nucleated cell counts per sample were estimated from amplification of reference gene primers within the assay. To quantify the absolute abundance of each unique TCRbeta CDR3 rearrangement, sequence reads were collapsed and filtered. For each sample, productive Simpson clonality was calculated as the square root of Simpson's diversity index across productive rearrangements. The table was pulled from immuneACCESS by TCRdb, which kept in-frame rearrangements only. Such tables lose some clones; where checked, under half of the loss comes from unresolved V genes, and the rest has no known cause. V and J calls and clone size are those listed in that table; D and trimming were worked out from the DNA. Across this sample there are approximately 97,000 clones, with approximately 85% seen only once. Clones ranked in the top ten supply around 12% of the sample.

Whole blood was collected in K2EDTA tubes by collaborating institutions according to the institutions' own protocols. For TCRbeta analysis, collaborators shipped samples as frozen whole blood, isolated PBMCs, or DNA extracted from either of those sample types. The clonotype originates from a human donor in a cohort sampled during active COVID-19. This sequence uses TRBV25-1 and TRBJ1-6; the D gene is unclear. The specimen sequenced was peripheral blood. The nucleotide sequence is TGTGCCAGCAGTGGTCGTCAGAATTCACCCCTCCACTTT. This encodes CASSGRQNSPLHF.